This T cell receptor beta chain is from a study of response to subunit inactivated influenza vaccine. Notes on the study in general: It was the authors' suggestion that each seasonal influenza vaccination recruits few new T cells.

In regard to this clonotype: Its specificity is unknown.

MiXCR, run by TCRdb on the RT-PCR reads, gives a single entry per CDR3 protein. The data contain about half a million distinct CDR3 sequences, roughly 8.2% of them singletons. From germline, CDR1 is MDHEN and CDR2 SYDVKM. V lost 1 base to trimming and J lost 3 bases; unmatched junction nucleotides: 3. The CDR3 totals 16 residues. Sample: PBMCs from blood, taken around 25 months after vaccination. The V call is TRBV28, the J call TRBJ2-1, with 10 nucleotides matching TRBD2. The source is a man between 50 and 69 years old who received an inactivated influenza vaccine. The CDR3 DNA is TGTGCCAGCAGTTTATCGGCTAGCGGGGGCTACAATGAGCAGTTCTTC. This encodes CASSLSASGGYNEQFF.